These T cell receptor beta chains were read from a single sample in a study of blood T cell repertoires in COVID-19. Method: immunoSEQ multiplex PCR; TCRdb's copy keeps in-frame clones and lacks some. The sample lists 250,000 to 350,000 clones, around 91% occurring once. The sample comprised peripheral blood. These receptors originate from a woman aged 60-70 years with acute or convalescent COVID-19. CDR3s include the opening cysteine and the closing phenylalanine or tryptophan. The order of the fields is clone size, J gene, D gene, V gene, CDR3 DNA, CDR3 protein. The D gene is left open where the match is weak. Some rows mark clone size as missing; the rest say once, few, many or name a class of expanded clone.

>-|TRBJ1-1|-|TRBV6-2/TRBV6-3
TGTGCCAGCAGTTACTCGAACAGGTACACTGAAGCTTTCTTT
CASSYSNRYTEAFF
>-|TRBJ1-1|-|TRBV20-1
TGCAGTGCTAGAGTAAATGAAGCTTTCTTT
CSARVNEAFF
>-|TRBJ2-5|TRBD1|TRBV6-6
TGTGCCAGCAGTTACGTGACAGGGAAGGAGACCCAGTACTTC
CASSYVTGKETQYF
>-|TRBJ2-1|TRBD2|TRBV24-1
TGTGCCACCAGTGGATGGCGGGACTACTCCTACAATGAGCAGTTCTTC
CATSGWRDYSYNEQFF
>-|TRBJ2-3|TRBD2|TRBV27
TGTGCCAGCAGTTTATCGGTCTGGCGGGAGGGACCCACAGATACGCAGTATTTT
CASSLSVWREGPTDTQYF
>few|TRBJ2-7|TRBD2|TRBV9
TGTGCCAGCAGCGTTGGGACTAGAGGCAACGAGCAGTACTTC
CASSVGTRGNEQYF
>once|TRBJ2-5|-|TRBV21-1
TGTGCCAGCAGCAAAGCCGGGACTAGTATGGACTTC
CASSKAGTSMDF
>-|TRBJ2-2|-|TRBV7-6
TGTGCCAGCAGCTTAGCCGGCCAGCCAGGGACCGGGGAGCTGTTTTTT
CASSLAGQPGTGELFF
>-|TRBJ2-1|-|TRBV6-5
TGTGCCAGCAGTTACGGGGGCCATCGAGCAAGAGGTGAGCAGTTCTTC
CASSYGGHRARGEQFF
>-|TRBJ1-1|-|TRBV2
TGTGCCAGCAGCCCCGCTTGGGGCCGGACTGAAGCTTTCTTT
CASSPAWGRTEAFF
>-|TRBJ1-2|TRBD1|TRBV18
TGTGCCAGCTCACTGGACAGGGGCGTGTATGGCTACACCTTC
CASSLDRGVYGYTF
>-|TRBJ1-4|-|TRBV28
TGTGCCAGCAGTTTATTCTCTAGGAGACTGTTTTTT
CASSLFSRRLFF
>few|TRBJ1-2|-|TRBV5-4
TGTGCCAGCAGCTTGGCCGGGGGGGGTAACTATGGCTACACCTTC
CASSLAGGGNYGYTF
>-|TRBJ2-1|-|TRBV6-6
TGTGCCGGAGGAGAGGCGGGCGAGCAGTTCTTC
CAGGEAGEQFF
>-|TRBJ1-2|TRBD1|TRBV19
TGTGCCAGTAGTATAGTTGCCGGGACAGGGCAAGGTTATGGCTACACCTTC
CASSIVAGTGQGYGYTF
>-|TRBJ2-1|TRBD2|TRBV5-1
TGCGCCAGCAGCTTGGGTCGGGGGGGCCGATATGAGCAGTTCTTC
CASSLGRGGRYEQFF
>-|TRBJ2-1|TRBD2|TRBV5-6
TGTGCCAGCAGCTTAGCGGGGGGTAGAGGGCCTGAGCAGTTCTTC
CASSLAGGRGPEQFF
>-|TRBJ1-3|-|TRBV28
TGTGCCAGCAGTCCTAACGGGGATACTGGAAACACCATATATTTT
CASSPNGDTGNTIYF
>-|TRBJ1-1|-|TRBV9
TGTGCCAGCAGCGTAGAGCAGGGGCTGGGCACTGAAGCTTTCTTT
CASSVEQGLGTEAFF
>-|TRBJ1-1|-|TRBV5-6
TGTGCCAGCAGCAAGAACAGGAGGAACACTGAAGCTTTCTTT
CASSKNRRNTEAFF
>-|TRBJ1-1|TRBD1|TRBV7-2
TGTGCCAGCAGCTTAGCATCTACAGGGGCGAACACTGAAGCTTTCTTT
CASSLASTGANTEAFF
>-|TRBJ2-2|-|TRBV24-1
TGTGCCACCAGAGACAAGTACACCGGGGAGCTGTTTTTT
CATRDKYTGELFF
>-|TRBJ2-1|TRBD2|TRBV4-3
TGCGCCAGCAGCCAAGATTCCCTAGCGGGACTGTACAATGAGCAGTTCTTC
CASSQDSLAGLYNEQFF
>-|TRBJ2-2|TRBD1|TRBV3-1/TRBV3-2
TGTGCCAGCAGCCAGGACAGGGGCTCGAACACCGGGGAGCTGTTTTTT
CASSQDRGSNTGELFF
>-|TRBJ2-5|-|TRBV7-5
TGTGTCAGAAGCCCCACTTGGGACAGGGGGAGAGAGACCCAGTACTTC
CVRSPTWDRGRETQYF
>-|TRBJ1-5|TRBD1|TRBV24-1
TGTGCCACCAGCAACGAGGGGGCAAATCAGCCCCAGCATTTT
CATSNEGANQPQHF
>-|TRBJ2-5|TRBD1|TRBV19
TGTGCCAGTAAGAGTCAGGGGGTAGAGACCCAGTACTTC
CASKSQGVETQYF
>many|TRBJ1-6|TRBD1|TRBV3-1/TRBV3-2
TGTGCCAGCAGCCACCCGCCCGGGACAGGGAATTCACCCCTCCACTTT
CASSHPPGTGNSPLHF
>-|TRBJ1-2|-|TRBV28
TGTGCCAGCAGTCTTCGGGAAACAGGGTCGAAGCGCTTAGCCTTC
CASSLRETGSKRLAF
>-|TRBJ2-3|-|TRBV28
TGTGCCAGCAGTGCACAGGGCCCAGATACGCAGTATTTT
CASSAQGPDTQYF
>-|TRBJ2-1|-|TRBV18
TGTGCCAGCTCACCGCTCCAGAATGAGCAGTTCTTC
CASSPLQNEQFF
>few|TRBJ1-5|-|TRBV24-1
TGTGCCACCAGTGATTCGGCAGGGGCCTATCAGCCCCAGCATTTT
CATSDSAGAYQPQHF
>-|TRBJ2-7|TRBD1|TRBV18
TGTGCCAGCTCACCACTGGGACAGCTCGGCGAGCAGTACTTC
CASSPLGQLGEQYF
>-|TRBJ1-2|TRBD1|TRBV5-4
TGTGCCAGCAGCCGGGACAGGGACTATGGCTACACCTTC
CASSRDRDYGYTF
>-|TRBJ2-3|-|TRBV11-2
TGTGCCAGCAGCTTAGTGGACTCTTCAGGTACGCAGTATTTT
CASSLVDSSGTQYF
>-|TRBJ2-2|-|TRBV11-3
TGTGCCAGCAGCTTAGGGACTTCAATCGGGGTCGCCGGGGAGCTGTTTTTT
CASSLGTSIGVAGELFF
>-|TRBJ1-5|-|TRBV28
TGTGCCAGCAGCGCACACTCAGGGAGGCGTAGCAATCAGCCCCAGCATTTT
CASSAHSGRRSNQPQHF
>-|TRBJ2-7|TRBD1|TRBV7-6
TGTGCCAGCAGCTTAGCGGACAGGGTTCGAAGCGAGCAGTACTTC
CASSLADRVRSEQYF
>-|TRBJ1-1|-|TRBV9
TGTGCCAGCAGCGCGCAGGGCCCGACAAAAGTGAACACTGAAGCTTTCTTT
CASSAQGPTKVNTEAFF
>once|TRBJ1-1|-|TRBV11-3
TGTGCCAGCAGCCCCCGAGAGAACACTGAAGCTTTCTTT
CASSPRENTEAFF
>-|TRBJ1-2|-|TRBV12-3/TRBV12-4
TGTGCCAGCAGGGGGGCGTATGGCTACACCTTC
CASRGAYGYTF
>-|TRBJ1-5|TRBD1|TRBV15
TGTGCCACCAGCAGAGATACGGGACAGGGCCATAATCAGCCCCAGCATTTT
CATSRDTGQGHNQPQHF
>-|TRBJ2-5|TRBD2|TRBV3-1/TRBV3-2
TGTGCCAGCAGCCAAGACGGGGGGACTAGCGGGGGATCCCAGGAGACCCAGTACTTC
CASSQDGGTSGGSQETQYF
>-|TRBJ2-7|-|TRBV28
TGTGCCAGCAGTTTACGGGATAGACGCTACGAGCAGTACTTC
CASSLRDRRYEQYF
>-|TRBJ1-2|-|TRBV28
TGTGCCAGCACCCTCGCAGGGCGCAACTATGGCTACACCTTC
CASTLAGRNYGYTF
>-|TRBJ2-1|TRBD2|TRBV2
TGTGCCAGCAGTGAGGGGGGGAGCTCCTACAATGAGCAGTTCTTC
CASSEGGSSYNEQFF
>-|TRBJ1-3|-|TRBV5-4
TGTGCCAGCAGCTTGGAGGCAGGCTCTGGAAACACCATATATTTT
CASSLEAGSGNTIYF
>-|TRBJ2-5|TRBD2|TRBV24-1
TGTGCCACCAGTGATTACATAGCGGGACAAGAGACCCAGTACTTC
CATSDYIAGQETQYF
>-|TRBJ2-7|TRBD1|TRBV7-8
TGTGCCAGCAGCTTAAGGCGACAGGGAAACGAGCAGTACTTC
CASSLRRQGNEQYF
>-|TRBJ2-3|TRBD2|TRBV7-3
TGTGCCAGCAGCCCCCGACTAGCGGGTACGAGCACAGATACGCAGTATTTT
CASSPRLAGTSTDTQYF
>-|TRBJ2-1|TRBD2|TRBV7-6
TGTGCCAGCAGCTTACTAGCGGGGACCTATAATGAGCAGTTCTTC
CASSLLAGTYNEQFF
>-|TRBJ1-6|-|TRBV28
TGTGCCAGCAGTTTAGGCGGGGCCCGGGTTAATTCACCCCTCCACTTT
CASSLGGARVNSPLHF
>-|TRBJ1-4|TRBD1|TRBV3-1/TRBV3-2
TGTGCCAGCAGCCAAGATTCTCGGGACAGGGGACACAGAGTGACTAATGAAAAACTGTTTTTT
CASSQDSRDRGHRVTNEKLFF
>-|TRBJ1-1|-|TRBV11-3
TGTGCCAGCACCCTTGTGAACACTGAAGCTTTCTTT
CASTLVNTEAFF
>-|TRBJ2-7|TRBD1|TRBV3-1/TRBV3-2
TGTGCCAGCAGCCAAGAGCCGGGACAGGGTGCTTACGAGCAGTACTTC
CASSQEPGQGAYEQYF